The entry below gives a single T cell receptor beta chain sequence along with its context. The antigen it binds to is not known. Base qualities were left out, and no much larger clone turns up one base away. These data originate in a study of early stage breast cancer tumors (dated by TCRdb to between 2016 and 2019). About the full investigation: Of the approximately 15 invasive breast tumors, roughly eleven were found to be estrogen receptor-positive, progesterone receptor-positive and HER2-negative. Of the roughly 12 ER+/PR+/HER2- tumors, eight were classified as invasive ductal carcinomas and four as invasive lobular carcinomas. On average, each sample had roughly 9.7-fold read coverage. Across all samples, some 2.8 million templates representing over a million unique clonotypes were detected.

Each sample was amplified as two independent genomic DNA replicates: around 0.5 ug for blood and around 1.5 ug for tumor or normal breast. TCRB sequencing of genomic DNA was carried out with the ImmunoSeq Intro kit according to the manufacturer's instructions. For absolute quantification, the roughly 31-cycle multiplex PCR included proprietary primers along with spike-in control sequences. Single-end 150-bp reads were used to sequence an 87-bp fragment spanning the CDR3 plus the flanking V and J genes. Seven samples, with two replicates for each sample, were multiplexed per lane of an Illumina MiSeq using version 3.0 chemistry. For the original study's pipeline: Raw data were processed with the vendor's proprietary pipeline, and both replicates were merged into a single result per sample. Clonotypes were defined as productive rearrangements sharing the V-gene family, CDR3 amino acid sequence and J-gene segment. Clonality was computed as 1 minus the normalized Shannon entropy (Pielou evenness) of TCRB abundances. T cell density was estimated by dividing total templates by the number of input cells inferred from the DNA input amount. Recon, run with its default parameters, was used to estimate overall repertoire diversity and clonality. Clonotypes with over 0.1% abundance in tumor and at least 32-fold higher abundance in tumor than in normal breast were defined as tumor-enriched. As stored in TCRdb, this immuneACCESS dataset retains in-frame rearrangements with V and J assigned. A fraction of the clones does not appear; measured against another copy, unresolved V genes explain less than half of the discrepancy, and the remainder lacks a known reason. V, J and clone size are taken as reported in that table, and D and trimming were inferred from the DNA itself. For this sample there are about 36,000 clones; approximately 74% appear just once. The biggest ten clones account for about 6.8% of the sample.

The study profiled bulk TCR beta-chain repertoires in matched peripheral blood, tumor and adjacent normal breast tissue taken from approximately 16 patients with early-stage breast cancer. Before surgery, whole blood (about 5-11 mL) was collected into EDTA tubes and processed within 2 hours. Ficoll-Paque centrifugation in SepMate-50 tubes was used to isolate peripheral blood mononuclear cells. PBMCs were cryopreserved in aliquots of roughly 1.8 to 4 million cells in roughly 90% FBS with roughly 10% DMSO and kept in liquid nitrogen. The Qiagen AllPrep DNA/RNA Mini kit was used to extract genomic DNA. The trim is 5 bases for V and 0 bases for J, with a gap of 10 bases between the germline ends. CDR1 SGHTA and CDR2 FQGNSA were looked up in the germline V gene. Inclusive of the bounding cysteine and phenylalanine, the CDR3 is 15 residues long. Of all the DNA, just the CDR3 is kept, 45 bases in frame from base 1.

General study outcomes and caveats: Chain pairing and functional markers such as CD4, CD8 and FOXP3 were not captured by bulk genomic DNA sequencing of unsorted cells. Tumors showed around 2.5-fold higher T cell density and higher clonality than adjacent normal breast tissue. The small cohort size prevented analysis by tumor subtype. Repertoires from blood and normal breast were more alike than repertoires from blood and tumor, and in about 90% of the 16 patients, comparing each tissue with blood separated tumor from normal. Enriched TCRB sequences shared across patients were mostly commonly generated sequences, unlikely to play an important role in the tumor microenvironment.

The clonotype comes from a person between 55 and 70 years old with breast cancer. The rearranged segments are TRBV7-2 and TRBJ1-4; the D segment could be TRBD1, given 5 matching bases. The sequencing sample was made of blood. The encoded CDR3 is CASSPDSATNEKLFF. The DNA reads TGTGCCAGCAGCCCCGACAGTGCAACTAATGAAAAACTGTTTTTT.